These 29 T cell receptor beta chains came from one sample sequenced in a study of CD8 T cells in ankylosing spondylitis. TCRdb called the 5' RACE reads again in MiXCR, with one record for every CDR3 protein. The sample includes about 90,000 distinct CDR3 sequences, around 27% of them seen just once. Material: blood, either unsorted or a sorted T cell fraction (not recorded which). The receptors shown here come from a male donor with ankylosing spondylitis or in good health (not recorded which).

This clonotype was counted a few times. The chain employs TRBV7-9 and TRBJ1-1; no firm D call. Germline V gene lookup returns CDR1 SEHNR and CDR2 FQNEAQ (reference sequence). Trimming shortened V by 3 bases and J by 5 bases, and 7 bases separated the two germline ends. The CDR3 has 12 residues. The CDR3 loop reads CASSFTGTEAFF. The CDR3 DNA reads TGTGCCAGCAGCTTTACCGGGACTGAAGCTTTCTTT.

The genes are TRBV20-1 and TRBJ1-5, with a weak D call TRBD1 (5 bases). Per germline, CDR1 DFQATT and CDR2 SNEGSKA (reference sequence). V was trimmed by 1 base and J by 3 bases, leaving 10 bases between them. CDR3 length equals 14 residues. The CDR3 DNA sequence: TGCAGTGCTAGAGGGGGGAGTTTCAATCAGCCCCAGCATTTT. It yields the protein CSARGGSFNQPQHF.

A few counts support this clonotype. This chain links TRBV5-6 with TRBJ2-2, with TRBD2 matching 13 bases. This CDR3 has 17 amino acids. Trimming at V came to 4 bases and at J to 5 bases, leaving 8 bases not matched to a gene. The germline gives CDR1 SGHDT, CDR2 YYEEEE. The CDR3, as DNA: TGTGCCAGCAGCGCATACGGGACTAGCGGGGAGACCGGGGAGCTGTTTTTT. It encodes CASSAYGTSGETGELFF.

The rearrangement joins TRBV12-3 or TRBV12-4 to TRBJ2-5; the match to TRBD2 covers 16 bases. The CDR3 is 17 residues long. The V and J ends lost 6 bases and 5 bases, in that order; junction bases with no gene match: 9. The CDR3 DNA sequence: TGTGCCAGCAGCACCGGGACTAGCGGGAGGGCCTTGGAGACCCAGTACTTC. Translation: CASSTGTSGRALETQYF.

This clonotype was counted a few times. The V call is TRBV5-4, the J call TRBJ2-1, with D tentatively TRBD2 (6 bases). The V gene's germline CDR1 is SGHNT and CDR2 YYREEE (reference sequence). The ends were cut back, 4 bases at V and 9 bases at J, with 20 bases in the middle. This CDR3 has 15 amino acids. CDR3 protein: CASSVTGVGFREQFF. The CDR3 nucleotides read TGTGCCAGCAGCGTGACGGGGGTGGGCTTTCGTGAGCAGTTCTTC.

This clonotype was observed a handful of times. The chain is built from TRBV27 and TRBJ1-1; TRBD1 aligns across 7 bases. Unmatched junction bases numbered 8, after V lost 5 bases and J lost 2 bases. CDR3 length: 15 amino acids. From germline, CDR1 is MNHEY and CDR2 SMNVEV (reference sequence). Here the CDR3 reads CASSEPGTANTEAFF. Here the CDR3 DNA reads TGTGCCAGCAGTGAGCCCGGGACAGCCAACACTGAAGCTTTCTTT.

The V call is TRBV5-1, the J call TRBJ2-1; a possible D gene is TRBD1 (6 bases). The germline V gene encodes CDR1 SGHRS and CDR2 YFSETQ. The germline V and J ends were trimmed by 2 bases and 5 bases, with 14 bases remaining between them. The CDR3 is 15 residues long. CDR3 region: CASSLLQGGNNEQFF. CDR3 DNA: TGCGCCAGCAGCTTACTACAGGGCGGCAACAATGAGCAGTTCTTC.

The chain joins TRBV6-1 to TRBJ2-2, with 7 bases that match TRBD1. The CDR3 length is 17 residues. The ends lost 4 bases at V and 1 base at J; junction bases unmatched: 9. Germline CDR1 is MNHNS and CDR2 is SASEGT. Here the CDR3 reads CASSAGTEPLNTGELFF. The CDR3 bases are TGTGCCAGCAGTGCCGGGACAGAACCCTTGAACACCGGGGAGCTGTTTTTT.

The gene calls are TRBV7-6 and TRBJ2-1, with D possibly matching TRBD2 (6 bases). Germline-derived CDR1 and CDR2 are SGHVS and FNYEAQ. The CDR3 spans 15 residues. The V and J ends lost 1 base and 5 bases respectively, with 12 bases between them. CDR3 amino acids: CASSLDGSTHNEQFF. The DNA of the CDR3 is TGTGCCAGCAGCTTAGACGGGAGTACCCACAATGAGCAGTTCTTC.

The chain joins TRBV20-1 to TRBJ2-7; D is perhaps TRBD1 (6 bases). Per the germline V gene, CDR1 is DFQATT and CDR2 is SNEGSKA (reference sequence). CDR3 length: 13 residues. Trimming pared 4 bases from V and 2 bases from J, leaving 12 bases between. The CDR3 coding sequence is TGCAGTGCTAAGAGGGACATTACCTACGAGCAGTACGTC. The encoded protein is CSAKRDITYEQYV.

The chain uses TRBV27 and TRBJ1-1; TRBD1 matches at 11 bases. The length of the CDR3 is 14 residues. CDR1 is MNHEY, CDR2 SMNVEV, per germline (reference sequence). J gave up 6 bases and V 3 bases, and 3 bases lay outside the gene matches. The CDR3 loop reads CASSLGQGVAEAFF. The CDR3 DNA follows: TGTGCCAGCAGTTTGGGACAGGGGGTCGCTGAAGCTTTCTTT.

V is TRBV9 and J is TRBJ1-1, with 7 bases fitting TRBD1. V gave up 4 bases and J gave up 3 bases; unmatched junction bases: 12. There are 16 residues in the CDR3. Looked up from germline, CDR1 is SGDLS and CDR2 is YYNGEE. CDR3 coding DNA: TGTGCCAGCAGCACGACCGGGACAGCGACCGACACTGAAGCTTTCTTT. It specifies CASSTTGTATDTEAFF.

This clonotype was detected a few times. The chain couples TRBV10-3 to TRBJ2-7, with D tentatively TRBD2 (7 bases). The CDR3 is 15 residues long. Trimming took off 2 bases at V and 3 bases at J, with 14 bases between the two ends. The germline V gene has CDR1 ENHRY and CDR2 SYGVKD. The CDR3 DNA is TGTGCCATCAGTGAGAGGGAGGGGGGAGACTACGAGCAGTACGTC. Its translation is CAISEREGGDYEQYV.

This clonotype has a handful of counts. The rearrangement joins TRBV15 to TRBJ1-2; D unresolved. This CDR3 is 13 amino acids long. The germline CDR1 and CDR2 sequences are LNHNV and YYDKDF (reference sequence). V shed 0 bases and J shed 8 bases, with 10 bases lying between them. CDR3: CATSRDSASGYTF. The CDR3 coding sequence is TGTGCCACCAGCAGAGATTCGGCCTCCGGCTACACCTTC.

This clonotype was seen a few times. The J gene is TRBJ2-2, the V gene TRBV7-3; possibly TRBD2 for D (6 bases). Germline lookup yields CDR1 SGHTA and CDR2 FQGTGA. V was clipped by 5 bases and J by 8 bases, with 15 bases between them. The CDR3 contains 14 residues. DNA for the CDR3: TGTGCCAGCAGCCCTCGGTCGGGGGAGGGGGAGCTGTTTTTT. Its protein product is CASSPRSGEGELFF.

This clonotype has a single count. Germline is not matched at one junction end, which may reflect a read error. The V call is TRBV6-6, the J call TRBJ2-1; D not certain. The CDR3 contains 11 residues. Germline CDR1 is MNHNY and CDR2 is SVGAGI (reference sequence). As DNA, the CDR3 is TGTGCCAGCAGAGACCCCAATGAGCACTTCTTC. Translating gives CASRDPNEHFF.

This clonotype appeared a few times. The gene calls are TRBV7-9 and TRBJ2-3, with D possibly being TRBD2 (6 bases). CDR1 is SEHNR and CDR2 is FQNEAQ in the germline V gene (reference sequence). V shed 1 base and J shed 2 bases, with 16 bases lying between them. CDR3 length: 17 residues. The CDR3 DNA reads as TGTGCCAGCAGCTTAGACGCGTGGGCTAGCGCCACAGATACGCAGTATTTT. Translation: CASSLDAWASATDTQYF.

V is TRBV7-9 and J is TRBJ1-2; unclear D gene. Germline CDR1 reads SEHNR; CDR2 reads FQNEAQ (reference sequence). V gave up 5 bases and J gave up 8 bases, with 12 bases separating them. The CDR3 spans 12 residues. For the CDR3, the DNA is TGTGCCAGCAGCCAAGTCCGAAACGGCTACACCTTC. The encoded protein is CASSQVRNGYTF.

The table lists this clonotype with many counts. J is TRBJ2-3 and V is TRBV5-5; the match to TRBD2 covers 7 bases. Germline assignment: CDR1 SGHKS and CDR2 YYEKEE (reference sequence). Trimming at V came to 4 bases and at J to 2 bases, leaving 10 bases not matched to a gene. The length of the CDR3 is 16 residues. CDR3 sequence: CASSVGRGTSTDTQYF. The CDR3 DNA reads as TGTGCCAGCAGCGTTGGGAGGGGAACCTCCACAGATACGCAGTATTTT.

The sample holds a few counts of this clonotype. This chain joins TRBV9 and TRBJ2-2; D could derive from TRBD1 or TRBD2 (5 bases each). Trimming took 3 bases from V and 1 from J, leaving 10 bases between them. This CDR3 is 15 amino acids long. Germline-derived CDR1 and CDR2 are SGDLS and YYNGEE. Here the CDR3 DNA reads TGTGCCAGCAGCGAGGGACCGAGGAACACCGGGGAGCTGTTTTTT. This codes for CASSEGPRNTGELFF.

The V call is TRBV5-1, the J call TRBJ2-5; 12 nucleotides match TRBD2. Losses at the gene ends were 3 bases for V and 3 bases for J; bases not matched to a gene: 6. The CDR3 extends over 16 amino acids. CDR1 and CDR2 (germline): SGHRS, YFSETQ. DNA for the CDR3: TGCGCCAGCAGCTCCGGGACTAGCGGGCTAAAAGAGACCCAGTACTTC. This gives the protein CASSSGTSGLKETQYF. Full variable domain (remainder filled in from reference TRBV5-1 and TRBJ2-5): KAGVTQTPRYLIKTRGQQVTLSCSPISGHRSVSWYQQTPGQGLQFLFEYFSETQRNKGNFPGRFSGRQFSNSRSEMNVSTLELGDSALYLCASSSGTSGLKETQYFGPGTRLLVL.

The rearrangement uses TRBV7-2 and TRBJ2-3; 8 bases are shared with TRBD2. This CDR3 has 15 residues. CDR1 SGHTA and CDR2 FQGNSA come from the germline V gene. V shed 2 bases, J shed 3 bases, and the junction held 4 bases outside the gene matches. CDR3 nucleotides: TGTGCCAGCAGCTTAAGCAGCGGGAGTACAGATACGCAGTATTTT. Amino acids: CASSLSSGSTDTQYF.

The chain has TRBV28 and TRBJ2-5; D call uncertain. This CDR3 region has 15 residues. The V end lost 3 bases, the J end lost 3 bases, and 14 bases lay between the germline ends. Germline CDR1 MDHEN, CDR2 SYDVKM. As DNA, the CDR3 is TGTGCCAGCAGTTTTATAAGGTCACAAAAAGAGACCCAGTACTTC. It translates to CASSFIRSQKETQYF.

The chain recombines TRBV9 with TRBJ1-1; 12 positions match TRBD1. Germline trimming cut 3 bases from V and 5 bases from J; bases unmatched to any gene: 5. CDR1 and CDR2 from the germline V gene are SGDLS and YYNGEE. This CDR3 comprises 15 residues. Here the CDR3 reads CASSGGTGGRTEAFF. CDR3 sequence (DNA): TGTGCCAGCAGCGGAGGGACAGGGGGCCGAACTGAAGCTTTCTTT.

This chain links TRBV5-6 with TRBJ1-5; no reliable D call. CDR3 size: 15 residues. Germline CDR1 reads SGHDT; CDR2 reads YYEEEE. The ends were cut back, 4 bases at V and 1 base at J, with 12 bases in the middle. The CDR3 coding sequence is TGTGCCAGCAGCCAAGGGTTGCGAAGCAATCAGCCCCAGCATTTT. This sequence encodes CASSQGLRSNQPQHF.

The chain recombines TRBV15 with TRBJ1-5; D possibly corresponds to TRBD1 (6 bases). In germline, CDR1 is LNHNV, CDR2 YYDKDF (reference sequence). There are 16 residues in the CDR3. Trimming removed 1 base from V and 5 bases from J, with 15 bases in between. The CDR3 DNA follows: TGTGCCACCAGCAGAGGTTCGGGGGGCGCGGATCAGCCCCAGCATTTT. It codes for CATSRGSGGADQPQHF.

The V gene is TRBV5-1, the J gene TRBJ1-2; D gene ambiguous. V gave up 0 bases and J gave up 2 bases, with 8 bases separating them. This CDR3 is 14 amino acids long. The germline V gene encodes CDR1 SGHRS and CDR2 YFSETQ. This chain's CDR3 is CASSLETSNYGYTF. Here the CDR3 DNA reads TGCGCCAGCAGCTTGGAGACCTCAAACTATGGCTACACCTTC.

This chain uses TRBV15 with TRBJ2-1; the D is unclear. V lost 6 bases and J lost 3, with 18 bases in between. The CDR3 totals 16 residues. Germline V gene data show CDR1 as LNHNV and CDR2 as YYDKDF (reference sequence). The CDR3 spells CATRGPSAVDYNEQFF. The CDR3 DNA sequence: TGTGCCACCAGAGGCCCGAGCGCCGTTGACTACAATGAGCAGTTCTTC.

This chain uses TRBV27 with TRBJ2-5, with 11 positions matching TRBD1. The J segment lost 5 bases and the V segment lost 5 bases, leaving 10 bases of the junction unmatched. CDR1 MNHEY and CDR2 SMNVEV come from the germline V gene (reference sequence). There are 16 residues in the CDR3. The CDR3 coding sequence is TGTGCCAGCAGTGCGACGGACAGGGGGCGAGATGAGACCCAGTACTTC. Translated, it gives CASSATDRGRDETQYF.